This entry features one TCR beta chain sequence. The record originates from a study of T cell repertoires in cytomegalovirus infection. Study-wide context: CMV infection together with matching HLA type was indicated by public TCR beta signatures.

A single record per CDR3 protein comes from TCRdb applying MiXCR to the reads. Among 110,000 to 150,000 distinct CDR3 sequences listed, under 8.5% were seen once. Sequencing input: PBMCs. This receptor was identified in a human donor in good health (CMV status not recorded). Some clones in this sample may be carry-over from other donors' samples.

The CDR3 loop is CASSPDIVLNTEAFF. The CDR3 region has the DNA TGTGCCAGCAGCCCCGACATAGTGTTGAACACTGAAGCTTTCTTT. The V call is TRBV6-2 or TRBV6-3, the J call TRBJ1-1; no clear D gene. The CDR3 contains 15 residues. Trimming removed 6 bases from V and 0 bases from J, with 14 bases in between. Germline-derived CDR1 and CDR2 are MNHEY and SVGEGT.